Here is one T cell receptor beta chain with its context. What it binds is not known. This CDR3 region has 13 residues. The germline V gene has CDR1 ENHRY and CDR2 SYGVKD. The V and J ends lost 3 bases and 5 bases respectively, with 10 bases between them. The sample comes from a study of T cell repertoires in cytomegalovirus infection. For the study at large: Selection of CMV epitopes for the study included recently identified HLA-C-restricted and well-studied HLA-B-restricted ones. Matching HLA type, along with CMV infection, was indicated by public TCR beta signatures.

Notes on the study in general: Dominating the ex vivo response were TCR beta clonotypes that were CMV-specific and HLA-C-restricted. CMV carriers having the relevant HLA were flagged by cumulative public TCR beta family frequency.

TCRdb re-derived calls from the reads in MiXCR, one entry per CDR3 protein. In the table there are some 310,000 distinct CDR3 sequences, 20% to 30% of which are singletons. The sample consisted of cultured PBMCs, taken from culture after CMV antigen stimulation. This TCR came from a human donor in good health (CMV status not recorded). Some clones in this sample may be carry-over from other donors' samples. The rearrangement joins TRBV10-3 to TRBJ1-2; D gene ambiguous. In nucleotides, the CDR3 is TGTGCCATCAGTGAAGGGAGAGGGTATGGCTACACCTTC. This translates into CAISEGRGYGYTF.